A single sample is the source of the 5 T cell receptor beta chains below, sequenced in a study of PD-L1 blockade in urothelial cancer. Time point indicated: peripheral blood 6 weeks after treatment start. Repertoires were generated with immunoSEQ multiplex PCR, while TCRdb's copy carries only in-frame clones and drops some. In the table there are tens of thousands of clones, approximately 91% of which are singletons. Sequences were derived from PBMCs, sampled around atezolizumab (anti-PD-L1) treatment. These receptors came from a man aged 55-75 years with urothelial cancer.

The CDR3 sequence is CAWSVNSYNSPLHF. DNA of the CDR3: TGTGCCTGGAGTGTAAACTCATATAATTCACCCCTCCACTTT. V and J are TRBV30 and TRBJ1-6, with unresolved D. Trimming left V 0 bases short and J 4 bases short, with 7 bases between. CDR3 length: 14 amino acids. Germline CDR1 reads GTSNPN; CDR2 reads SVGIG (reference sequence).

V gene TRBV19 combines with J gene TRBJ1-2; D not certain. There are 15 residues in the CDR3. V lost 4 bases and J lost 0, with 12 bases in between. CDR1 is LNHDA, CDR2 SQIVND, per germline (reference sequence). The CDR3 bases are TGTGCCAGTAGTAATCCGACGGGAGCTAACTATGGCTACACCTTC. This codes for CASSNPTGANYGYTF.

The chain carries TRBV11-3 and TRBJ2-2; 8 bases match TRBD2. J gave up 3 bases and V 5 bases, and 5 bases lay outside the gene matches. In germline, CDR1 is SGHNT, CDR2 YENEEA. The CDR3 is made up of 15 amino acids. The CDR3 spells CASSTGGADTGELFF. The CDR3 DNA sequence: TGTGCCAGCAGCACCGGGGGGGCGGACACCGGGGAGCTGTTTTTT.

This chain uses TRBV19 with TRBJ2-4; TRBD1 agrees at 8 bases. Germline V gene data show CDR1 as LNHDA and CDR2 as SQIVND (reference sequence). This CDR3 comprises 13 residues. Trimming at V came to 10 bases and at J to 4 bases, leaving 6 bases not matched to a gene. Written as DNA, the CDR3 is TGTGCCACACTGGACAGGGAAAAAAACATTCAGTACTTC. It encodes CATLDREKNIQYF.

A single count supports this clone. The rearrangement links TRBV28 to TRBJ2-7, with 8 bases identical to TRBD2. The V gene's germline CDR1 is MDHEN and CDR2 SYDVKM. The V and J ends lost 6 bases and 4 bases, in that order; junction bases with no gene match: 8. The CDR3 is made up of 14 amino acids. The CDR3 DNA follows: TGTGCCAGCAGCGGGGGGGGGACGCGATACGAGCAGTACTTC. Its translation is CASSGGGTRYEQYF.